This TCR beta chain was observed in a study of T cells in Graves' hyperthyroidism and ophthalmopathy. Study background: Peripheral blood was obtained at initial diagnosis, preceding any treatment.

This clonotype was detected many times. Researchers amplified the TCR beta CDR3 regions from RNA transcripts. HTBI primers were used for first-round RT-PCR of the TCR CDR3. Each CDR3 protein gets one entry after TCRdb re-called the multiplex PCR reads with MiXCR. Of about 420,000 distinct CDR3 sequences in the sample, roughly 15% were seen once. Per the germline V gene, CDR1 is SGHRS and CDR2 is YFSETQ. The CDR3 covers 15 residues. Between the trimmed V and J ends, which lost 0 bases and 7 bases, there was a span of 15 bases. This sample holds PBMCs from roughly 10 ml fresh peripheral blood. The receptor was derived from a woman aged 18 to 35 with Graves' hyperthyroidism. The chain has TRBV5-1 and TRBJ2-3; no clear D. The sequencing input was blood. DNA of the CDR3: TGCGCCAGCAGCTTGGAGTTTGTGGGGTTCCATACGCAGTATTTT. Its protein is CASSLEFVGFHTQYF.